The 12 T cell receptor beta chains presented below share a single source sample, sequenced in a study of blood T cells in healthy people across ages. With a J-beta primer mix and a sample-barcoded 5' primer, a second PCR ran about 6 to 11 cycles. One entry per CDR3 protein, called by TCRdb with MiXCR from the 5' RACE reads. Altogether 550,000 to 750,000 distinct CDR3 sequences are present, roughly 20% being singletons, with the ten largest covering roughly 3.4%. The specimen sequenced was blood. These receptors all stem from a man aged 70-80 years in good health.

The CDR3 loop is CASSRSGTSGISSYNEQFF. The DNA for the CDR3 is TGCGCCAGCAGCCGTTCCGGGACTAGCGGGATTAGCTCCTACAATGAGCAGTTCTTC. This chain connects TRBV5-1 to TRBJ2-1; 13 nucleotides match TRBD2. The CDR3 has 19 residues. The ends lost 4 bases at V and 0 bases at J; junction bases unmatched: 10. Germline CDR1 SGHRS, CDR2 YFSETQ.

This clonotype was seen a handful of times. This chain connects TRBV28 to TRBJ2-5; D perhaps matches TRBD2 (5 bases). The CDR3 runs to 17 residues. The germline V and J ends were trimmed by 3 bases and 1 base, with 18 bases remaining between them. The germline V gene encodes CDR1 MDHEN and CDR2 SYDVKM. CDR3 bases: TGTGCCAGCAGTTTTATCGGAGGTCAGGCCTCCCAAGAGACCCAGTACTTC. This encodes CASSFIGGQASQETQYF.

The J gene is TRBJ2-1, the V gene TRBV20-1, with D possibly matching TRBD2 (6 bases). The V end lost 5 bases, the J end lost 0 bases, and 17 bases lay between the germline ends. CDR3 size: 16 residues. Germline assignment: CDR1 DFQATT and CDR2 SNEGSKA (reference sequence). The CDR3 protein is CSAAPGTFRSYNEQFF. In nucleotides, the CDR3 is TGCAGTGCTGCACCTGGGACTTTCCGCTCCTACAATGAGCAGTTCTTC.

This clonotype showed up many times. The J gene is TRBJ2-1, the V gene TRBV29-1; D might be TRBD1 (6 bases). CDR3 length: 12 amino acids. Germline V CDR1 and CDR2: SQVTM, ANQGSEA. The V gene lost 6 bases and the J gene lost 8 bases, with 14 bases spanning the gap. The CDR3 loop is CSVQGGGYEQFF. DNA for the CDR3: TGCAGCGTACAAGGGGGTGGGTATGAGCAGTTCTTC.

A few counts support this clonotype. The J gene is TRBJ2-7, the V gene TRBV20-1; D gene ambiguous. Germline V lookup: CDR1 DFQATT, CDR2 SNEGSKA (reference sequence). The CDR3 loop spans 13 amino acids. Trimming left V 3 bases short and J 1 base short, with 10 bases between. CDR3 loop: CSASGDLSYEQYF. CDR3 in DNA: TGCAGTGCTAGTGGAGACCTTTCCTACGAGCAGTACTTC.

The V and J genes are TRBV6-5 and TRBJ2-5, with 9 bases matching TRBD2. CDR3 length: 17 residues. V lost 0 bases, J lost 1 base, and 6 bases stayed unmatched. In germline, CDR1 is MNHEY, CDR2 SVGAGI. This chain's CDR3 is CASSYSPSGIFQETQYF. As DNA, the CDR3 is TGTGCCAGCAGTTACTCGCCTAGCGGGATTTTCCAAGAGACCCAGTACTTC.

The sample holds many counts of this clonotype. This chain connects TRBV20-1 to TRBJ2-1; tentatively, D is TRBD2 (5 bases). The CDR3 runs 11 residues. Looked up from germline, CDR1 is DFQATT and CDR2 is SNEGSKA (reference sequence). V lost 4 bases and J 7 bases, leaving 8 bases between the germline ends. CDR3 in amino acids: CSATPGNEQFF. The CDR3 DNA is TGCAGTGCTACACCGGGGAATGAGCAGTTCTTC.

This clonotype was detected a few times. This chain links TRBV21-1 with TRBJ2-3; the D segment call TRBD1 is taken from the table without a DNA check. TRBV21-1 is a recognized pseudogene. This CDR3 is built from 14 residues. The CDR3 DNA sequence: TGTGCCAGCAGTCAGACAGGGATTACAGATACGCAGTATTTT. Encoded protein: CASSQTGITDTQYF.

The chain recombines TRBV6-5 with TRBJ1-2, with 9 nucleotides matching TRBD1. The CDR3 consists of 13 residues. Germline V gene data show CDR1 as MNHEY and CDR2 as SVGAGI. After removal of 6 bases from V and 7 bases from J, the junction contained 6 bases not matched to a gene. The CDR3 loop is CASRETGGRGYTF. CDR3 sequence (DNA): TGTGCCAGCAGAGAAACAGGGGGCCGTGGCTACACCTTC.

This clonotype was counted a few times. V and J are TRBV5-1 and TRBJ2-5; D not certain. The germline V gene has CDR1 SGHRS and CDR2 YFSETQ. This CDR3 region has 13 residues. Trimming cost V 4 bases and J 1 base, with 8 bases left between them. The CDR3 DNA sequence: TGCGCCAGCAGCGGAGTCCTCCAAGAGACCCAGTACTTC. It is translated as CASSGVLQETQYF. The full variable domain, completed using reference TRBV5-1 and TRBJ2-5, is KAGVTQTPRYLIKTRGQQVTLSCSPISGHRSVSWYQQTPGQGLQFLFEYFSETQRNKGNFPGRFSGRQFSNSRSEMNVSTLELGDSALYLCASSGVLQETQYFGPGTRLLVL.

The CDR3: CASTPPGRDEKLFF. The CDR3 coding sequence is TGTGCCAGCACCCCCCCGGGACGGGATGAAAAACTGTTTTTT. The chain joins TRBV7-9 to TRBJ1-4, with D maybe TRBD1 (5 bases). CDR1 SEHNR and CDR2 FQNEAQ come from the germline V gene (reference sequence). This CDR3 has 14 amino acids. V was clipped by 7 bases and J by 6 bases, with 15 bases between them.

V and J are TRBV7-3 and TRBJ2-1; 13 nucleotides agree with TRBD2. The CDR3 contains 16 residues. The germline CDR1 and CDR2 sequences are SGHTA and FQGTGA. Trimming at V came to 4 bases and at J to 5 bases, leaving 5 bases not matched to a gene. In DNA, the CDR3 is TGTGCCAGCAGCTCATACGGGACTAGCGGGGACAATGAGCAGTTCTTC. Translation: CASSSYGTSGDNEQFF.